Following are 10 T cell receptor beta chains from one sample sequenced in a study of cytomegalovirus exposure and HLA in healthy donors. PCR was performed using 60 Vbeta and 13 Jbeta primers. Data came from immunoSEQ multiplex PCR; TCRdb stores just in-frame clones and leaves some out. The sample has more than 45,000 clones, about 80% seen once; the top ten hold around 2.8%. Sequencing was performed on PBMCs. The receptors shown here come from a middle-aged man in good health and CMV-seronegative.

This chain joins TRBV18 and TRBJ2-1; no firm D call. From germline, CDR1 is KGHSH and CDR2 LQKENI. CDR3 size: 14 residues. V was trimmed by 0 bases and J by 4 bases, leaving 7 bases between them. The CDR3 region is CASSPPARYNEQFF. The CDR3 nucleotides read TGTGCCAGCTCACCACCGGCCCGATACAATGAGCAGTTCTTC.

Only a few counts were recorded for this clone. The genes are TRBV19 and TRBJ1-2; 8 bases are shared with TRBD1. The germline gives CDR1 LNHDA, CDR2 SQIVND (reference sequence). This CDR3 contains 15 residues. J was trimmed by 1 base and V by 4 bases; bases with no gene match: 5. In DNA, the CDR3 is TGTGCCAGTAGTAGGTCGGGACAGGATAACTATGGCTACACCTTC. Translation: CASSRSGQDNYGYTF.

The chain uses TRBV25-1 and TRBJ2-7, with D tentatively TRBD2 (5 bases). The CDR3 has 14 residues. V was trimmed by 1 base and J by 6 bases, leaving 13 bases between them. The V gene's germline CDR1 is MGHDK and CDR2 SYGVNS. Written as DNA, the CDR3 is TGTGCCAGCAGTGAATCTCGGCAGCGGACCGAGCAGTACTTC. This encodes CASSESRQRTEQYF.

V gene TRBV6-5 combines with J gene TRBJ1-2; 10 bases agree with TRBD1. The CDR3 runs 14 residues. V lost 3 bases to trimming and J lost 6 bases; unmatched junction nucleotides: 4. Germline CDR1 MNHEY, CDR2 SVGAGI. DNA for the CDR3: TGTGCCAGCAGTTATACCGGGACAGGGGATGGCTACACCTTC. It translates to CASSYTGTGDGYTF.

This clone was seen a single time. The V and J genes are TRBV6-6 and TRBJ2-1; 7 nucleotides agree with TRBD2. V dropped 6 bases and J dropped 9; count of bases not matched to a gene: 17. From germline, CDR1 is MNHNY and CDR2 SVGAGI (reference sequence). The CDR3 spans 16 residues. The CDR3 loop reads CASSLTASGGYLEQFF. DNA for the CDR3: TGTGCCAGCAGCCTTACCGCTTCCGGGGGGTATCTTGAGCAGTTCTTC.

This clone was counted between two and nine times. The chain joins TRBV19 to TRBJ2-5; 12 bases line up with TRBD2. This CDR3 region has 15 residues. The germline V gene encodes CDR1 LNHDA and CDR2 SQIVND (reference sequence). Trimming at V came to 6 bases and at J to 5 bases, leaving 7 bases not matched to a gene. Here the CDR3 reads CASSRTSGVWETQYF. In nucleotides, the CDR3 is TGTGCCAGTAGCCGGACTAGCGGGGTATGGGAGACCCAGTACTTC.

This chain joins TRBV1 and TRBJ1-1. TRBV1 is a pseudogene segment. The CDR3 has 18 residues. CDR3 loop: CTSSQDQFRGNIELEAFF. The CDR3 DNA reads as TGCACCAGCAGCCAAGATCAGTTCAGAGGGAACATCGAACTAGAAGCTTTCTTT.

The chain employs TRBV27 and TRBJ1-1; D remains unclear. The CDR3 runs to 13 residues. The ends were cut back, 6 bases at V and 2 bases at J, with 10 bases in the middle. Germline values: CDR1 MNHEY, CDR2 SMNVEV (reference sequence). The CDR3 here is CASRGGHNTEAFF. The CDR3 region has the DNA TGTGCCAGCAGGGGAGGGCATAACACTGAAGCTTTCTTT.

CDR3 region: CASSVTGYTEAFF. CDR3 sequence (DNA): TGTGCCAGCAGCGTGACAGGGTACACTGAAGCTTTCTTT. J is TRBJ1-1 and V is TRBV7-8; 7 nucleotides agree with TRBD1. The CDR3 is made up of 13 amino acids. The germline V gene has CDR1 SGHVS and CDR2 FQNEAQ. V was clipped by 5 bases and J by 3 bases; unmatched bases: 3.

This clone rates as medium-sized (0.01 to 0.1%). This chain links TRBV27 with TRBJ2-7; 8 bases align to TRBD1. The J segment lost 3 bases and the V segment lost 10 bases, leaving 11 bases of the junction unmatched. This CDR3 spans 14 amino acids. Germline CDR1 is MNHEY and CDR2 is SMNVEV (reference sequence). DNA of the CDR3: TGTGCCACCCGGAGAGGGACAGGCCACTACGAGCAGTACTTC. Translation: CATRRGTGHYEQYF.